This T cell receptor (beta chain) is drawn from a study of identical twins. Regarding the study as a whole: Insertions were reduced in abundant cord blood beta clonotypes but not in memory repertoires.

This clonotype was counted only a few times. The antigen is unknown. TCRdb reprocessed the 5' RACE reads with MiXCR, giving one entry per CDR3 protein. The sample includes approximately 1.8 million distinct CDR3 sequences, about 32% of them seen just once. The sample taken for sequencing was cord blood. This sequence was found in a newborn girl in good health.

CDR3 coding DNA: TGTGCCATCAGCGAAGATGGCACAGATACGCAGTATTTT. Translated, it gives CAISEDGTDTQYF. The rearrangement uses TRBV10-3 and TRBJ2-3; D remains unclear. V lost 6 bases and J lost 1, with 8 bases in between. CDR3 length: 13 amino acids. The germline V gene has CDR1 ENHRY and CDR2 SYGVKD.